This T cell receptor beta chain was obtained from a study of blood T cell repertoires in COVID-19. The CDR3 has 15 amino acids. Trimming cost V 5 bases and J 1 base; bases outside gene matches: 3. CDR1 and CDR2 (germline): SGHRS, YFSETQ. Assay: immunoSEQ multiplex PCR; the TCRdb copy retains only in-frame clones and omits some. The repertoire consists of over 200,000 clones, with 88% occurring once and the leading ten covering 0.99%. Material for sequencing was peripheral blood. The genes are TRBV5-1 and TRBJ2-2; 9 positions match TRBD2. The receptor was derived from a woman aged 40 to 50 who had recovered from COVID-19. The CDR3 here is CASRRLAENTGELFF. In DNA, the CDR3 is TGCGCCAGCAGGCGACTAGCGGAGAACACCGGGGAGCTGTTTTTT.